What follows are 10 T cell receptor beta chains derived from one specimen sequenced in a study of blood T cell repertoires in COVID-19. Sequencing used immunoSEQ multiplex PCR; TCRdb keeps in-frame clones, though not all of them. The sample gives approximately 150,000 clones, around 83% of which show up once; roughly 5.4% is in the top ten. Sequencing was done on a sample of peripheral blood. Receptors originate from a woman aged 45 to 65 with COVID-19, enrolled during active disease.

The chain combines TRBV30 with TRBJ1-6; 7 bases line up with TRBD1. The V and J ends lost 2 bases and 7 bases, in that order; junction bases with no gene match: 8. The germline CDR1 and CDR2 sequences are GTSNPN and SVGIG (reference sequence). CDR3 length: 15 amino acids. CDR3 sequence reads: CAWSPAGGLNSPLHF. CDR3 nucleotides: TGTGCCTGGAGTCCCGCAGGGGGGTTGAATTCACCCCTCCACTTT.

Only one count was recorded for this clone. This chain connects TRBV4-3 to TRBJ2-3; 12 bases fit TRBD2. The J segment lost 7 bases and the V segment lost 1 base, leaving 3 bases of the junction unmatched. This CDR3 spans 15 amino acids. Germline V CDR1 and CDR2: LGHNA, YSLEER. The CDR3 DNA follows: TGCGCCAGCAGCCAAGGGACTAGCGGGGCCCATACGCAGTATTTT. It codes for CASSQGTSGAHTQYF.

The table lists this clone with a few counts. The chain employs TRBV7-3 and TRBJ2-2, with D uncertain. This CDR3 is 12 amino acids long. Trimming removed 4 bases at V and 8 bases at J, with 8 bases between. CDR1 and CDR2 (germline): SGHTA, FQGTGA. The CDR3 DNA reads TGTGCCAGCAGCTCTCCGTCGGGGGAGCTGTTTTTT. It codes for CASSSPSGELFF.

This clone occurred once. The chain employs TRBV27 and TRBJ2-2; D is possibly TRBD2 (6 bases). V lost 2 bases, J lost 6 bases, and 13 bases lay in between. The length of the CDR3 is 15 residues. From germline, CDR1 is MNHEY and CDR2 SMNVEV (reference sequence). The CDR3: CASSLAGMGSGELFF. Written as DNA, the CDR3 is TGTGCCAGCAGTTTAGCGGGGATGGGGTCCGGGGAGCTGTTTTTT.

V gene TRBV20-1 combines with J gene TRBJ1-2; D gene unclear. CDR3 length: 11 residues. V was shortened by 6 bases and J by 2 bases, with 7 bases between the two germline ends. Per the germline V gene, CDR1 is DFQATT and CDR2 is SNEGSKA (reference sequence). CDR3 amino acids: CSAPENYGYTF. The DNA of the CDR3 is TGCAGTGCCCCGGAGAACTATGGCTACACCTTC.

The V gene is TRBV19, the J gene TRBJ2-2, with TRBD2 identical over 11 bases. Germline values: CDR1 LNHDA, CDR2 SQIVND (reference sequence). V gave up 0 bases and J gave up 7 bases; unmatched junction bases: 7. CDR3 length: 17 amino acids. The CDR3 sequence is CASSIDLRLAGIGELFF. CDR3 sequence (DNA): TGTGCCAGTAGTATAGATTTAAGACTAGCGGGAATCGGGGAGCTGTTTTTT.

This rearrangement joins TRBV7-2 to TRBJ2-2, with 7 bases matching TRBD1. Germline-derived CDR1 and CDR2 are SGHTA and FQGNSA. V gave up 3 bases and J gave up 0 bases; unmatched junction bases: 1. The CDR3 totals 15 residues. The CDR3 DNA is TGTGCCAGCAGCTTCGGGACAGCGAACACCGGGGAGCTGTTTTTT. This codes for CASSFGTANTGELFF.

This clone has a single count. The CDR3 loop is CSVVLTGTNEKLFF. The CDR3 DNA follows: TGCAGCGTTGTCCTGACAGGGACTAATGAAAAACTGTTTTTT. The chain uses TRBV29-1 and TRBJ1-4, with TRBD1 identical over 7 bases. Germline CDR1 reads SQVTM; CDR2 reads ANQGSEA. The junction had 4 bases not matched to a gene; V was cut back by 4 bases and J by 2 bases. The CDR3 has 14 amino acids.

The V gene is TRBV11-3, the J gene TRBJ2-2; perhaps TRBD2 as D (6 bases). Germline assignment: CDR1 SGHNT and CDR2 YENEEA. This CDR3 has 15 residues. CDR3 DNA: TGTGCGAGGAGGGACCAGGGATCGAACACCGGGGAGCTGTTTTTT. Translation gives CARRDQGSNTGELFF.

J is TRBJ1-5 and V is TRBV29-1, with a possible D match to TRBD1 (5 bases). Deletions cut 8 bases from V and 2 bases from J, with 25 bases between. The CDR3 covers 17 residues. Germline values: CDR1 SQVTM, CDR2 ANQGSEA. The CDR3 loop is CSPEGMVSREGNQPQHF. CDR3 nucleotide sequence: TGCAGCCCGGAGGGGATGGTATCTCGGGAGGGCAATCAGCCCCAGCATTTT.